This T cell receptor (beta chain) was captured by sequencing in a study of OX40 agonist ivuxolimab in advanced cancers. Context from the whole study: Ivuxolimab was an agonistic, fully human IgG2 monoclonal antibody directed against OX40 (CD134), a costimulatory receptor. The monotherapy dose-escalation portion (N ≈ 57 patients) of the phase I ivuxolimab trial is reported in the paper. Intravenous ivuxolimab was administered to patients every 2 weeks at six dose levels: 0.01, 0.1, 0.3, 1.5, 3 and 10 mg/kg. Of the approximately 50 patients in dose escalation, around 20 had hepatocellular carcinoma, some 15 had melanoma, 9 had renal cell carcinoma and 9 had head and neck cancer. Three dose-escalation patients achieved partial responses, one with hepatocellular carcinoma and two with cutaneous melanoma. Prior anti-PD-1, anti-PD-L1 or anti-CTLA-4 therapy was permitted, and checkpoint inhibitors had been received by about 37% of dose-escalation patients. The point of sequencing TCRbeta in the periphery was to test whether ivuxolimab changed TCR sequence diversity and drove clonal T-cell expansion. In the dose-escalation cohort, 82.7% of patients were male, and the mean age was about 55 years, with a range of roughly 20 to 80. Results and caveats for the whole study, not just this receptor: The antigen specificity of the peripheral T cells that underwent clonal expansion was not determined. At doses of 0.1 to 3.0 mg/kg, clonal expansion of both CD4+ and CD8+ blood T cells was observed from baseline to week 6. After ivuxolimab, expanded clones were on average more numerous among CD8+ T cells than among CD4+ T cells. Low levels of normalized T-cell clonal expansion were also shown by some nonresponding patients. In the 0.1-3.0 mg/kg groups, partial responders were among the patients with the lowest normalized peripheral clonal expansion, particularly in CD8+ T cells.

The trial excluded patients who had a history of autoimmune disease or were on systemic immunosuppression. Peripheral blood for TCR sequencing was collected from all dose cohorts at baseline, on cycle 4 day 1, and on cycle 7 day 1. Samples came from an open-label, multicenter, first-in-human phase I dose-escalation trial of ivuxolimab. Adults with locally advanced or metastatic melanoma, renal cell, hepatocellular, or head and neck squamous cell carcinoma were enrolled in the trial. Before TCR sequencing, CD4+ and CD8+ T cells were separately sorted from peripheral blood. To sequence the TCRbeta CDR3 region, genomic DNA was isolated from the sorted cells. The immunoSEQ Assay was used to sequence the TCRbeta CDR3 regions. Here the immuneACCESS table is served through TCRdb, limited to in-frame sequences with V and J called. Missing clones are a known gap in these copies; in checked studies unresolved V genes cover under half, and the rest lacks a known reason. A total of 75,000 to 80,000 clones appear in this sample, around 85% of them only once. Approximately 4.6% of the sample is in the top ten clones.

Worth noting for this clone: Its antigen is not yet known. The input lacks base qualities; no much larger clone sits a single base away.

Trimming removed 8 bases from V and 1 base from J, leaving 12 bases between the germline ends. The germline V gene encodes CDR1 SEHNR and CDR2 FQNEAQ (reference sequence). Measured from the cysteine to the phenylalanine, the CDR3 is 14 residues long. The CDR3 DNA has 42 bases and is translated from base 1. The input for sequencing was CD4+ or CD8+ T cells sorted from blood, taken in a trial of the OX40 agonist ivuxolimab. In this chain, TRBV7-9 is recombined with TRBJ1-3, with the D gene not clear enough to name. The TCR originated in an adult with an advanced solid tumor such as melanoma, head and neck, liver or kidney cancer. The CDR3 region has the sequence CASRGGGSGNTIYF. The nucleotide sequence reads as follows: TGTGCCAGCCGGGGAGGCGGGTCTGGAAACACCATATATTTT.